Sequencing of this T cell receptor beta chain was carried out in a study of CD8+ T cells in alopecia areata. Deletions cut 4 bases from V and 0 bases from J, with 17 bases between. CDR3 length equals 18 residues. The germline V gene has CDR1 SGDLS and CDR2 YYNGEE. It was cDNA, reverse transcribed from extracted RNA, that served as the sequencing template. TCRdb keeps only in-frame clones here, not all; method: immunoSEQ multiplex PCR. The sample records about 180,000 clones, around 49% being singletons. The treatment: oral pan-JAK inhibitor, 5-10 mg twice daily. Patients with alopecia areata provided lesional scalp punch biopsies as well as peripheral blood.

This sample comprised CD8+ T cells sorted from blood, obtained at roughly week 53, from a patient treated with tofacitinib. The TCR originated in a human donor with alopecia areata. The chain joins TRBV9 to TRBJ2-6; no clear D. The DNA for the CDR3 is TGTGCCAGCAGCCCGTGGGTCGGGTTAGGCTCTGGGGCCAACGTCCTGACTTTC. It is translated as CASSPWVGLGSGANVLTF.